The TCR beta chain under discussion was sequenced for a study of IL-17A CD8 T cells in psoriatic arthritis synovium. The study in broad terms: The study was designed to define the phenotype, molecular profile and function of synovial IL-17A+CD8+ T cells in the pathogenesis of psoriatic arthritis. Broad study findings and their caveats: Cells came from synovial fluid rather than synovial tissue, since no psoriatic arthritis synovial tissue samples were available. Some individual clones occupied over 5% of the repertoire, though most synovial CD8+ subsets remained polyclonal. TCR sequencing covered only three patients, which the authors acknowledged as a limited sample size.

V lost 3 bases and J lost 0 bases; the stretch between them is 9 bases long. Its CDR3 holds 15 amino acids, cysteine through phenylalanine. Here the CDR3 DNA is all that survives: 45 bases in frame from base 1. The germline V gene (reference sequence) specifies PRHDT as CDR1 and FYEKMQ as CDR2. Synovial fluid effusions were drawn from actively inflamed joints of patients with psoriatic arthritis. Memory CD8+ T cells in synovial fluid were sorted patient by patient into Tc17 (IL-17A+) cells, bulk memory cells and Tc1 (IL-17A-IFNgamma+) cells in order to compare their TCR repertoires. Psoriatic arthritis patients met the Classification of Psoriatic Arthritis Study Group (CASPAR) criteria. The bulk memory CD8+ T cell sort included CD45RA-CD27+/- cells together with CD45RA+CD27- cells. Sorted CD8+ T cell subsets from the synovial fluid of three patients with psoriatic arthritis were subjected to TCRbeta sequencing. Before use, synovial fluid mononuclear cells were separated with Lymphoprep and cryopreserved in liquid nitrogen. Cryopreservation medium contained approximately 50% fetal calf serum and about 9.6% dimethyl sulfoxide.

This clone was detected only a few times. Its recognized antigen is unknown. No much larger clonotype is one base removed from it; base qualities were not supplied. DNA was extracted (Qiagen), and TCRbeta V-D-J rearrangements were subjected to bias-controlled amplification followed by high-throughput sequencing (immunoSEQ; Adaptive Biotech). The paper's processing steps were these. The immunoSEQ Analyzer platform was used to analyze productive sequences at the sequence level. Clonality was computed as 1 minus Pielou's evenness, ranging from 0 (highly polyclonal) to 1 (monoclonal). How much repertoires overlapped between subsets was quantified with the Morisita index, which goes from 0 (no similarity) to 1 (complete similarity). This immuneACCESS table, as held by TCRdb, lists in-frame sequences with V and J called but not all clones. Of the missing ones, under half trace to an unresolved V gene in checked studies; the others have no known cause. D and trimming come from the DNA, and the V and J calls and clone size come from that table. This sample is represented by 2,000 to 2,500 clones; under 75% of them were singletons. The ten largest clonotypes hold roughly a tenth of the sample.

The sequence was obtained from a human donor with psoriatic arthritis. Sequencing was performed on memory CD8+ T cells from synovial fluid. The cell subset or site label on this specimen signifies: bulk memory CD8+ T cells (CD45RA-CD27+/- and CD45RA+CD27-). Rearrangement joined TRBV13 to TRBJ2-1, with no D gene named confidently. For the CDR3, the sequence is CASSFGQSSYNEQFF. The nucleotides are TGTGCCAGCAGCTTCGGCCAGAGCTCCTACAATGAGCAGTTCTTC.